The source of this T cell receptor (beta chain) is a study of T cells after yellow fever vaccination. TCRdb fed the 5' RACE reads into MiXCR, producing one record per CDR3 protein. The sample has a few hundred thousand distinct CDR3 sequences; 11% are singletons. CDR1 LGHDT and CDR2 YNNKEL come from the germline V gene (reference sequence). Germline trimming cut 3 bases from V and 6 bases from J; bases unmatched to any gene: 7. The CDR3 runs 15 residues. The V and J genes are TRBV3-1 and TRBJ2-1; 8 positions match TRBD2. This clonotype was obtained from a man younger than 35 who received the YFV17D yellow fever vaccine. Sequences were derived from PBMCs, sampled on the day of the first yellow fever vaccination. In nucleotides, the CDR3 is TGTGCCAGCAGCCATTTCGGGGGGGCAGGCAATGAGCAGTTCTTC. This gives the protein CASSHFGGAGNEQFF.